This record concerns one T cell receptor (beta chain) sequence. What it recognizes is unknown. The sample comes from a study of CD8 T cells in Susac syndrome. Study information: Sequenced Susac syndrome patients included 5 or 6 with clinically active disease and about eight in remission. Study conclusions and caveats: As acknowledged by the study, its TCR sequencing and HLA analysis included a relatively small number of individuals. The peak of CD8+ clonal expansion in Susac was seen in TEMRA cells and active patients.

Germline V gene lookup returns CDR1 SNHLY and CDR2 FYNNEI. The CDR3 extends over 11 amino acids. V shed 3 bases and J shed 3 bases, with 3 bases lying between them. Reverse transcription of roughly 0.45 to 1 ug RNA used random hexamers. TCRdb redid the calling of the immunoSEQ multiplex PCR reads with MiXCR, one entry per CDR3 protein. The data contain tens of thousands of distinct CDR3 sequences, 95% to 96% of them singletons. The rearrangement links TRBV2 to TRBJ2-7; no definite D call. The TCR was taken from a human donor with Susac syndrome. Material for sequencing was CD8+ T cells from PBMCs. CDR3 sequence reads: CASSDHYEQYF. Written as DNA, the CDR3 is TGTGCCAGCAGTGATCACTACGAGCAGTACTTC.